This T cell receptor (beta chain) was observed in a study of shared clonotypes between healthy human individuals. Turning to the study itself: Donor ages ranged 18 to 49 years: a couple of women, three men.

Cells designated naive CD8 were CD45RO-negative and were positively selected for CCR7, with terminally differentiated effector memory CD45RA+ cells excluded. Clones were read by immunoSEQ multiplex PCR, and TCRdb kept only the in-frame ones, dropping some. The table records millions of clones, about 94% of them present only once. This CDR3 has 17 amino acids. V was clipped by 0 bases and J by 0 bases, with 14 bases between them. Germline assignment: CDR1 MNHEY and CDR2 SMNVEV (reference sequence). This sequence joins TRBV27 and TRBJ1-2; no reliable D call. The sample consisted of naive CD8+ T cells sorted from blood. This TCR was sampled from a man in his late teens or twenties in good health. CDR3 coding DNA: TGTGCCAGCAGTTTATCGATATTGGGCAGTCCTAACTATGGCTACACCTTC. Protein: CASSLSILGSPNYGYTF.